One T cell receptor beta chain is described in this entry. This record comes from a study of blood T cell repertoires in COVID-19. As for the study in general: There were acute and convalescent COVID-19 samples, and they came from the United States, Italy and Spain.

Clones were read by immunoSEQ multiplex PCR, and TCRdb kept only the in-frame ones, dropping some. In the table there are approximately 150,000 clones, approximately 86% of which are singletons. This CDR3 spans 15 amino acids. In germline, CDR1 is MGHDK, CDR2 SYGVNS. V was cut by 1 base and J by 4 bases, with 13 bases left in between. V gene TRBV25-1 combines with J gene TRBJ1-1; D is unresolved. This sequence originates from a man aged 55-75 years who had recovered from COVID-19. Sequenced input: PBMCs or T cells enriched from blood (not recorded which). CDR3 sequence: CASSEWTLPTTEAFF. The CDR3 DNA follows: TGTGCCAGCAGTGAATGGACTCTACCCACCACTGAAGCTTTCTTT.